The rows below give T cell receptor beta chains drawn from one sample of a study of T cell responses to AZD1222 COVID-19 vaccine. Clones were sequenced by immunoSEQ multiplex PCR, and TCRdb holds only the in-frame ones, with some missing. The sample holds about 150,000 clones, 90% seen once. Source: peripheral blood, taken 28 days after the second AZD1222 dose. All receptors come from an adult who received the AZD1222 COVID-19 vaccine. The CDR3 runs from the conserved cysteine through the conserved F or W. Fields, in order: D gene, CDR3 length, J gene, V gene, CDR3 protein. D genes are given only for firm matches.

D: -; length: 12; J: TRBJ1-2; V: TRBV6-5; CDR3: CASSSGGGGYTF
D: TRBD2; length: 13; J: TRBJ2-3; V: TRBV20-1; CDR3: CSASSSGGDTQYF
D: -; length: 16; J: TRBJ1-1; V: TRBV7-8; CDR3: CASSIRPGAGSTEAFF
D: -; length: 16; J: TRBJ1-2; V: TRBV27; CDR3: CASSTRWTDYNYGYTF
D: TRBD1; length: 14; J: TRBJ1-6; V: TRBV30; CDR3: CAWKDAGQNSPLHF
D: TRBD1; length: 15; J: TRBJ2-7; V: TRBV15; CDR3: CATSSLGRGQGEQYF
D: TRBD1; length: 18; J: TRBJ1-5; V: TRBV4-1; CDR3: CASSQGRQGRYSNQPQHF
D: -; length: 14; J: TRBJ2-7; V: TRBV6-5; CDR3: CASSYDRTAYEQYF
D: -; length: 14; J: TRBJ2-7; V: TRBV28; CDR3: CASSGGHLIYEQYF
D: -; length: 13; J: TRBJ1-1; V: TRBV27; CDR3: CASLSGVGTEAFF
D: -; length: 14; J: TRBJ1-1; V: TRBV9; CDR3: CASSGDPGLTEAFF
D: -; length: 14; J: TRBJ1-4; V: TRBV4-1; CDR3: CASSRVQANEKLFF
D: -; length: 17; J: TRBJ1-1; V: TRBV2; CDR3: CASSDLRLHSKMAEAFF
D: -; length: 15; J: TRBJ2-7; V: TRBV18; CDR3: CASSPGQGSFDEQYF
D: -; length: 14; J: TRBJ2-3; V: TRBV6-5; CDR3: CASSSGGEPDTQYF
D: TRBD1; length: 15; J: TRBJ1-2; V: TRBV4-2; CDR3: CASTAFGTGNKGYTF
D: TRBD1; length: 17; J: TRBJ1-5; V: TRBV5-1; CDR3: CASSAGTEVFGNQPQHF
D: TRBD1; length: 15; J: TRBJ1-5; V: TRBV27; CDR3: CASSIGQGGNQPQHF
D: TRBD1; length: 14; J: TRBJ1-4; V: TRBV27; CDR3: CASSLDRGAEKLFF
D: -; length: 10; J: TRBJ1-1; V: TRBV29-1; CDR3: CSVRTREAFF
D: TRBD2; length: 14; J: TRBJ2-1; V: TRBV11-1; CDR3: CASNAWEGGNEQFF
D: -; length: 13; J: TRBJ1-1; V: TRBV7-2; CDR3: CASSFRTPPEAFF
D: -; length: 13; J: TRBJ2-7; V: TRBV7-9; CDR3: CASRGRGTYEQYF
D: TRBD1; length: 15; J: TRBJ1-2; V: TRBV4-1; CDR3: CASSFDSGGLGGYTF
D: -; length: 13; J: TRBJ2-3; V: TRBV10-1; CDR3: CASSRASTDTQYF
D: TRBD1; length: 15; J: TRBJ1-1; V: TRBV19; CDR3: CASSILGRGGTEAFF